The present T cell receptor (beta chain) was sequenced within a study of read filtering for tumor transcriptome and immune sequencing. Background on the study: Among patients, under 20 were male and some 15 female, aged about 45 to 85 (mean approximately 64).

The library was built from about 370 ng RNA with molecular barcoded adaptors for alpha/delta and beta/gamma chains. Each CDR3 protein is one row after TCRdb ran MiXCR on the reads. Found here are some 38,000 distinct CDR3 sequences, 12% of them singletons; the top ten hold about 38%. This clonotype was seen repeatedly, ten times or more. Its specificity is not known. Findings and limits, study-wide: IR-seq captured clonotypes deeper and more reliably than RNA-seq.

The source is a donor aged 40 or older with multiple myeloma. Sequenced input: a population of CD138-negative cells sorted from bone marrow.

The CDR3 DNA reads as TGTGCCAGCAGCCGATCGGGGGGACGCACAGATACGCAGTATTTT. The encoded protein is CASSRSGGRTDTQYF. The rearrangement joins TRBV11-3 to TRBJ2-3, with 7 bases matching TRBD2. CDR1 and CDR2 from the germline V gene are SGHNT and YENEEA. The CDR3 contains 15 residues. With V trimmed by 5 bases and J by 1 base, 6 bases remained unmatched.